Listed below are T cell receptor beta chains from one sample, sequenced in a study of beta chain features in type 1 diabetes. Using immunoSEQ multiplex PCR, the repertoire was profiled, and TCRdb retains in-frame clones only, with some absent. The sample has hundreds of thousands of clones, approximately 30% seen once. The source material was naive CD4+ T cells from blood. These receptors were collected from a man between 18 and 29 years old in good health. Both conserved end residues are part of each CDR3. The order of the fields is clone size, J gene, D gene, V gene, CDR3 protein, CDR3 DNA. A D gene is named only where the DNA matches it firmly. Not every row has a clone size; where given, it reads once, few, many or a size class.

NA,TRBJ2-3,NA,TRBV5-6,CASSLPGSGTDTQYF,TGTGCCAGCAGCTTGCCGGGGTCGGGCACAGATACGCAGTATTTT
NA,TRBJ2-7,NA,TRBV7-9,CASSPLGTRTREQYF,TGTGCCAGCAGCCCCCTCGGGACACGGACTCGCGAGCAGTACTTC
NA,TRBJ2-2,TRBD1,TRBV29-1,CSVEDAGTGNTGELFF,TGCAGCGTTGAAGACGCTGGGACAGGCAACACCGGGGAGCTGTTTTTT
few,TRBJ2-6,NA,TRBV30,CAGDPYNSGANVLTF,TGTGCCGGGGACCCATATAACTCTGGGGCCAACGTCCTGACTTTC
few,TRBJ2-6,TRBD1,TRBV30,CAWSGYRDSANVLTF,TGTGCCTGGAGCGGTTACCGGGACAGCGCCAACGTCCTGACTTTC
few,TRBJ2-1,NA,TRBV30,CGLGFYNEQFF,TGTGGCCTGGGGTTTTACAATGAGCAGTTCTTC
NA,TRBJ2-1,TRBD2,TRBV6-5,CASNLAGASEQFF,TGTGCCAGCAATCTAGCGGGAGCGAGCGAGCAGTTCTTC
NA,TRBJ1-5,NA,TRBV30,CACQHRGDSNQPQHF,TGTGCCTGCCAACACCGAGGAGATAGCAATCAGCCCCAGCATTTT
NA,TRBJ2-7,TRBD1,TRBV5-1,CASSLIPTGAYEQYF,TGCGCCAGCAGCCTAATCCCAACAGGGGCCTACGAGCAGTACTTC
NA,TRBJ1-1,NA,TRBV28,CASRSVNTEAFF,TGTGCCAGCAGATCGGTGAACACTGAAGCTTTCTTT
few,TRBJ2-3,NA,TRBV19,CASSQMPDTQYF,TGTGCCAGTAGCCAAATGCCAGATACGCAGTATTTT
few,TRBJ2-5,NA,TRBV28,CASSFRDRETQYF,TGTGCCAGCAGTTTCCGGGACCGAGAGACCCAGTACTTC
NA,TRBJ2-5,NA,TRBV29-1,CSVDEGQETQYF,TGCAGCGTTGATGAGGGCCAAGAGACCCAGTACTTC
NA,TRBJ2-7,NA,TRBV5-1,CASSLETPSYEQYF,TGCGCCAGCAGCTTGGAGACCCCTTCCTACGAGCAGTACTTC
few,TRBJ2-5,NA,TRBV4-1,CASSQGLLETQYF,TGCGCCAGCAGCCAAGGTTTACTGGAGACCCAGTACTTC
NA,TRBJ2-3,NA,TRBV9,CASSVARGALGTDTQYF,TGTGCCAGCAGCGTAGCTCGAGGGGCATTGGGCACAGATACGCAGTATTTT
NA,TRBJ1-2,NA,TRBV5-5,CASSLALVYGYTF,TGTGCCAGCAGCTTGGCGCTAGTCTATGGCTACACCTTC
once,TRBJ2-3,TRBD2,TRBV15,CATSRVGREGDTQYF,TGTGCCACCAGCAGAGTGGGGCGGGAGGGAGATACGCAGTATTTT
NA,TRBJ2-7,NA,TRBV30,CAWSVRGSSYEQYF,TGTGCCTGGAGTGTTCGGGGGAGCTCCTACGAGCAGTACTTC
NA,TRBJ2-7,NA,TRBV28,CASSPGGIPYEQYF,TGTGCCAGCAGTCCTGGGGGGATTCCCTACGAGCAGTACTTC
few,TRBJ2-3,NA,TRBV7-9,CASSLLQGTDTQYF,TGTGCCAGCAGCTTACTCCAGGGGACAGATACGCAGTATTTT
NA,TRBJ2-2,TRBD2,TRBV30,CAIFSGRVTGELFF,TGTGCCATTTTTAGCGGGAGGGTTACCGGGGAGCTGTTTTTT
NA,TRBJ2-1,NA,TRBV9,CASSVVASVVNEQFF,TGTGCCAGCAGCGTAGTAGCTAGCGTAGTCAATGAGCAGTTCTTC
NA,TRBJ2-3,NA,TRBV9,CASSVGVSTDTQYF,TGTGCCAGCAGCGTAGGAGTTAGCACAGATACGCAGTATTTT
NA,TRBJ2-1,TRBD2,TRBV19,CASSIIAGGRREQFF,TGTGCCAGTAGTATCATAGCGGGAGGGCGCCGGGAGCAGTTCTTC
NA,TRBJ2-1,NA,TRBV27,CASSQRGWAYNEQFF,TGTGCCAGCAGTCAAAGGGGCTGGGCATACAATGAGCAGTTCTTC
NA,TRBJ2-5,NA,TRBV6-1,CASSIQGLETQYF,TGTGCCAGCAGTATACAGGGCCTGGAGACCCAGTACTTC
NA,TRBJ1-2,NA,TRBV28,CASRNGREMWRGYTF,TGTGCCAGCAGAAATGGGCGGGAAATGTGGCGTGGCTACACCTTC
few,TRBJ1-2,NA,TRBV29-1,CSVDGSGKTYGYTF,TGCAGCGTTGATGGTAGTGGCAAGACCTATGGCTACACCTTC
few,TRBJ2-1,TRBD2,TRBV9,CASSALAGVYNEQFF,TGTGCCAGCAGCGCACTAGCGGGGGTATACAATGAGCAGTTCTTC
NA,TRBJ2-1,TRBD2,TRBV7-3,CASSFGTSEDNEQFF,TGTGCCAGCAGCTTCGGGACTAGCGAGGACAATGAGCAGTTCTTC
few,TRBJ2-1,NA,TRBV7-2,CASSLAGYDHEQFF,TGTGCCAGCAGCTTAGCGGGGTACGACCATGAGCAGTTCTTC
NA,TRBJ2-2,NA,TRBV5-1,CASSGDFAGELFF,TGCGCCAGCAGCGGAGATTTTGCCGGGGAGCTGTTTTTT
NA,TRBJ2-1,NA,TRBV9,CASSVGTGMGNEQFF,TGTGCCAGCAGCGTAGGGACCGGAATGGGGAATGAGCAGTTCTTC
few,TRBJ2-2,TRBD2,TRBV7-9,CASSLAASGNTGELFF,TGTGCCAGCAGCTTAGCGGCTAGCGGTAACACCGGGGAGCTGTTTTTT
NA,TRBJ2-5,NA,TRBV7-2,CASSLGRLGRARKTQYF,TGTGCCAGCAGCTTAGGAAGATTGGGGAGAGCTAGGAAGACCCAGTACTTC
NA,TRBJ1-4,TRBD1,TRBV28,CASTLSGTGYEKLFF,TGTGCCAGCACCCTCTCGGGGACAGGGTACGAAAAACTGTTTTTT
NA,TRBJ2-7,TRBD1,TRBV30,CAWNPDRSSYEQYF,TGTGCCTGGAATCCGGACAGGAGCTCCTACGAGCAGTACTTC
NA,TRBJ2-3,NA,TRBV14,CASSQGLGTDTQYF,TGTGCCAGCAGCCAAGGATTAGGGACAGATACGCAGTATTTT